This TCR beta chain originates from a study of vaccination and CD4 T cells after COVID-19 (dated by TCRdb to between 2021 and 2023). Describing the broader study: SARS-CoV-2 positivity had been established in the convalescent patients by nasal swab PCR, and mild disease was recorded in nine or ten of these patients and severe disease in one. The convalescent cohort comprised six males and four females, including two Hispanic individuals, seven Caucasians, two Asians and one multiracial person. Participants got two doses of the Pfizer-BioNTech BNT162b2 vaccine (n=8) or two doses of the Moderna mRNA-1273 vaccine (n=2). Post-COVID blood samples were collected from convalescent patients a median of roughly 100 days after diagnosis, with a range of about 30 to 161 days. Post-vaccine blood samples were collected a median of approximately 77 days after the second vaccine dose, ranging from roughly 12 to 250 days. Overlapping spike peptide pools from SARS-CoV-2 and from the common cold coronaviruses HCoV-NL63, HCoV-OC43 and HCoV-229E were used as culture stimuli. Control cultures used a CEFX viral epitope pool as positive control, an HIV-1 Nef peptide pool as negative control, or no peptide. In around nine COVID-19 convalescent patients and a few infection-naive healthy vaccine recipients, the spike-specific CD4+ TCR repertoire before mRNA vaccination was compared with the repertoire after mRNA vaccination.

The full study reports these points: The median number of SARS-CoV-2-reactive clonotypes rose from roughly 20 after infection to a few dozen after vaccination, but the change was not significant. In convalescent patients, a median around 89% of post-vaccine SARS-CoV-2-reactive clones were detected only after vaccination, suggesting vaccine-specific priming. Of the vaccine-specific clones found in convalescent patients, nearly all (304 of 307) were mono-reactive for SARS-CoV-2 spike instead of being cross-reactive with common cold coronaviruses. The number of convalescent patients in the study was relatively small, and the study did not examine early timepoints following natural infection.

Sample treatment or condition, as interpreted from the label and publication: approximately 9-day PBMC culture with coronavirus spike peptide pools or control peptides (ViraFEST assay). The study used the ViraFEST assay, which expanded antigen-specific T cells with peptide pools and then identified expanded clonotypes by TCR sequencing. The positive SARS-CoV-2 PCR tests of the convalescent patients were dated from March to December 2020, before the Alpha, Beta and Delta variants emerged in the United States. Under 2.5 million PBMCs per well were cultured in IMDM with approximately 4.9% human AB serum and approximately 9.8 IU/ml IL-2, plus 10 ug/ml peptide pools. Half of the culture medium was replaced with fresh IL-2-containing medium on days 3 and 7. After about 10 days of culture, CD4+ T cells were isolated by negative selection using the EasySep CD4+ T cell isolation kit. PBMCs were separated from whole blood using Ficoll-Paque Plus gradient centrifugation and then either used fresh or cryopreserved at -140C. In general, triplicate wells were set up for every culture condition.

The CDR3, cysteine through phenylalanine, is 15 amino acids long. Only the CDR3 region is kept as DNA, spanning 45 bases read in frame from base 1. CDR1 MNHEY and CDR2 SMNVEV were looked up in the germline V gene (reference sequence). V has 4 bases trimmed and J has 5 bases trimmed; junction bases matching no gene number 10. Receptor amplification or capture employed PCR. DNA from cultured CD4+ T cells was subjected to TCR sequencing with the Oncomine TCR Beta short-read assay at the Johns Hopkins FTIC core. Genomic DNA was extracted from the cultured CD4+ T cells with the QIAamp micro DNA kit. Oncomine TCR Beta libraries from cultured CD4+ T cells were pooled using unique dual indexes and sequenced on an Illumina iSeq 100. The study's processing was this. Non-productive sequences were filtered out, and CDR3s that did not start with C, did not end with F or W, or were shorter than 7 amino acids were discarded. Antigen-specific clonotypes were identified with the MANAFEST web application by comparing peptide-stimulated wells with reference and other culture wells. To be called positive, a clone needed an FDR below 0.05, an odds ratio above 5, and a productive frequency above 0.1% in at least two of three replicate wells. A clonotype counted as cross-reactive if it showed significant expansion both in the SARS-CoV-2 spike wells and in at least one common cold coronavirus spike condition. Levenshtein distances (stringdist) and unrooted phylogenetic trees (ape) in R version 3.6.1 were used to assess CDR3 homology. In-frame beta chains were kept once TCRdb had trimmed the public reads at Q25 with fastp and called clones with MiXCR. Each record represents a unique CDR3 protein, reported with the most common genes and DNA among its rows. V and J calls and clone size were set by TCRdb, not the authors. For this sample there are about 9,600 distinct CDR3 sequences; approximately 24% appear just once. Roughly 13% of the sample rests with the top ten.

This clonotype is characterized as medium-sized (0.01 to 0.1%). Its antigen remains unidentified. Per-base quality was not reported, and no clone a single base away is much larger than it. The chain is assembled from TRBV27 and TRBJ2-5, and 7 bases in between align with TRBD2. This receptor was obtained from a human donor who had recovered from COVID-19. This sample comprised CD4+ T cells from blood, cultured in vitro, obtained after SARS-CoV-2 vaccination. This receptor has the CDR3 CASSSRVERDETQYF. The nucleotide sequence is TGTGCCAGCAGTTCCCGAGTAGAGCGGGACGAGACCCAGTACTTC.